These T cell receptor beta chains were read from a single sample in a study of patients and donors after allogeneic stem cell transplantation. One entry per CDR3 protein results from TCRdb running MiXCR on the RT-PCR reads. This table has about 230,000 distinct CDR3 sequences, roughly 14% appearing once. Material for sequencing was blood, either unsorted or a sorted T cell fraction (not recorded which). These receptors were obtained from a human donor who was either an allogeneic HSCT recipient or a stem cell or donor lymphocyte infusion donor (not recorded which). It is not recorded whose cells these are; they may come from a transplant donor. The CDR3 runs from the conserved cysteine through the conserved F or W. The D gene is left open where the match is weak. Only part of the rows carry a size: once, few, many, or a class if the clone is expanded.

V: TRBV20-1
J: TRBJ2-7
D: TRBD1
size: many
CDR3: CSASYLGTGGYEQYF
DNA: TGCAGTGCTAGTTATTTGGGGACAGGGGGCTACGAGCAGTACTTC

V: TRBV27
J: TRBJ1-2
D: TRBD1
size: -
CDR3: CASGDRTGEGYTF
DNA: TGTGCCAGCGGAGATAGGACAGGGGAAGGCTACACCTTC

V: TRBV27
J: TRBJ1-2
D: -
size: few
CDR3: CASSWGTGYGYTF
DNA: TGTGCCAGCAGTTGGGGGACGGGGTATGGCTACACCTTC

V: TRBV20-1
J: TRBJ2-1
D: TRBD2
size: many
CDR3: CSASGLAGRSSYNEQFF
DNA: TGCAGTGCTAGTGGTCTAGCGGGAAGGAGCTCCTACAATGAGCAGTTCTTC

V: TRBV9
J: TRBJ2-1
D: TRBD2
size: few
CDR3: CASSVDPAGGYNEQFF
DNA: TGTGCCAGCAGCGTAGACCCAGCGGGGGGTTACAATGAGCAGTTCTTC

V: TRBV21-1
J: TRBJ2-5
D: -
size: few
CDR3: CASSKWTNRQETQYF
DNA: TGTGCCAGCAGCAAATGGACAAATAGACAAGAGACCCAGTACTTC

V: TRBV5-6
J: TRBJ2-5
D: TRBD2
size: -
CDR3: CASSRSGSGETQYF
DNA: TGTGCCAGCAGCCGTAGCGGGAGTGGGGAGACCCAGTACTTC

V: TRBV12-3/TRBV12-4
J: TRBJ2-2
D: -
size: many
CDR3: CASSPAAVNTGELFF
DNA: TGTGCCAGCAGTCCCGCAGCGGTGAACACCGGGGAGCTGTTTTTT

V: TRBV19
J: TRBJ1-4
D: -
size: few
CDR3: CASSTGRPPDEKLFF
DNA: TGTGCCAGTAGTACGGGACGGCCGCCGGACGAAAAACTGTTTTTT

V: TRBV21-1
J: TRBJ1-5
D: -
size: once
CDR3: CASSKIPPGF
DNA: TGTGCCAGCAGCAAGATTCCCCCGGGATTT

V: TRBV2
J: TRBJ2-2
D: -
size: -
CDR3: CASNGGEWTGELFF
DNA: TGTGCCAGCAATGGGGGAGAATGGACCGGGGAGCTGTTTTTT

V: TRBV2
J: TRBJ1-6
D: -
size: -
CDR3: CASSMANNSPLHF
DNA: TGTGCCAGCAGTATGGCTAATAATTCACCCCTCCACTTT

V: TRBV27
J: TRBJ1-2
D: -
size: few
CDR3: CASSFQGSGGYTF
DNA: TGTGCCAGCAGTTTCCAGGGTTCGGGCGGCTACACCTTC

V: TRBV20-1
J: TRBJ1-1
D: TRBD1
size: many
CDR3: CSARGDRAAEAFF
DNA: TGCAGTGCTCGAGGGGACAGGGCGGCTGAAGCTTTCTTT

V: TRBV5-1
J: TRBJ1-6
D: -
size: -
CDR3: CASSLVGVDNSPLHF
DNA: TGCGCCAGCAGCTTGGTTGGGGTTGATAATTCACCCCTCCACTTT

V: TRBV7-9
J: TRBJ2-3
D: -
size: many
CDR3: CASSLVGVGDTQYF
DNA: TGTGCCAGCAGCTTAGTCGGGGTGGGAGATACGCAGTATTTT

V: TRBV20-1
J: TRBJ1-2
D: -
size: many
CDR3: CSAVSQGRYGYTF
DNA: TGCAGTGCCGTCTCCCAGGGGCGCTATGGCTACACCTTC

V: TRBV6-2/TRBV6-3
J: TRBJ2-1
D: TRBD2
size: -
CDR3: CASKSSGSRGEQFF
DNA: TGTGCCAGCAAGTCCAGCGGGAGTCGGGGGGAGCAGTTCTTC

V: TRBV12-3/TRBV12-4
J: TRBJ2-1
D: TRBD2
size: many
CDR3: CASSPGTSGASYNEQFF
DNA: TGTGCCAGCAGCCCCGGGACTAGCGGGGCCTCCTACAATGAGCAGTTCTTC

V: TRBV20-1
J: TRBJ1-2
D: TRBD1
size: many
CDR3: CSAREARGLYGYTF
DNA: TGCAGTGCTAGAGAGGCCAGGGGGCTCTATGGCTACACCTTC

V: TRBV2
J: TRBJ1-1
D: -
size: -
CDR3: CASSAPNTEAFF
DNA: TGTGCCAGCAGTGCCCCGAACACTGAAGCTTTCTTT

V: TRBV3-1
J: TRBJ2-5
D: -
size: few
CDR3: CASSPPEGQETQYF
DNA: TGTGCCAGCAGCCCGCCGGAAGGGCAAGAGACCCAGTACTTC

V: TRBV10-3
J: TRBJ2-7
D: -
size: -
CDR3: CAISESFQAGYF
DNA: TGTGCCATCAGTGAGTCGTTCCAAGCGGGTTACTTC

V: TRBV4-2
J: TRBJ2-1
D: -
size: many
CDR3: CASSQGFVGDNEQFF
DNA: TGTGCCAGCAGCCAAGGGTTCGTTGGGGACAATGAGCAGTTCTTC

V: TRBV5-1
J: TRBJ2-7
D: TRBD1
size: few
CDR3: CASSERTGGFEQYF
DNA: TGCGCCAGCAGCGAACGGACAGGGGGCTTCGAGCAGTACTTC

V: TRBV9
J: TRBJ2-3
D: -
size: -
CDR3: CASSVVDSRLTDTQYF
DNA: TGTGCCAGCAGCGTAGTCGATAGCAGACTCACAGATACGCAGTATTTT